The 8 T cell receptor beta chains reported below all come from one sample, sequenced in a study of blood T cell repertoires in COVID-19. The table came from immunoSEQ multiplex PCR; TCRdb's copy has only in-frame clones and leaves some out. The sample shows some 100,000 clones, about 86% of them seen only once. Sequenced: PBMCs or T cells enriched from blood (not recorded which). Receptors originate from a woman between 45 and 65 years old who had recovered from COVID-19.

This sequence joins TRBV4-2 and TRBJ2-5, with D uncertain. This CDR3 contains 16 residues. The germline V gene has CDR1 LGHNA and CDR2 YNFKEQ. V dropped 1 base and J dropped 5 bases, with 17 bases sitting between them. The CDR3 spells CASSQARAQSRETQYF. The CDR3 DNA follows: TGTGCCAGCAGCCAAGCACGAGCGCAAAGTCGGGAGACCCAGTACTTC.

CDR3 residues: CASSAYDRGRNTEAFF. The CDR3 nucleotides are TGTGCCAGCAGCGCCTACGACAGGGGTCGAAACACTGAAGCTTTCTTT. V gene TRBV7-8 combines with J gene TRBJ1-1, with TRBD1 matching 8 bases. The CDR3 has 16 amino acids. V was clipped by 5 bases and J by 2 bases; unmatched bases: 10. Germline CDR1 reads SGHVS; CDR2 reads FQNEAQ.

The rearrangement joins TRBV29-1 to TRBJ1-1, with 7 bases lining up with TRBD1. The germline CDR1 and CDR2 sequences are SQVTM and ANQGSEA. The CDR3 length is 13 residues. V was clipped by 6 bases and J by 5 bases; unmatched bases: 9. For the CDR3, the DNA is TGCAGCGTCTCGACAGGGAAGATGACTGAAGCTTTCTTT. Its protein product is CSVSTGKMTEAFF.

The V gene is TRBV28, the J gene TRBJ1-2; D unresolved. Germline V gene data show CDR1 as MDHEN and CDR2 as SYDVKM. Trimming shortened V by 1 base and J by 10 bases, and 10 bases separated the two germline ends. This CDR3 region has 12 residues. As DNA, the CDR3 is TGTGCCAGCAGTTTATCTACCGGGGACTACACCTTC. Translation: CASSLSTGDYTF.

The chain recombines TRBV12-3 or TRBV12-4 with TRBJ2-1; D is undetermined. Between the trimmed V and J ends, which lost 3 bases and 8 bases, there was a span of 11 bases. The length of the CDR3 is 13 residues. In DNA form, the CDR3 reads TGTGCCAGCAGTTTGGGCGCCACGGATGAGCAGTTCTTC. It specifies CASSLGATDEQFF.

This chain links TRBV28 with TRBJ1-2; D gene ambiguous. V was cut by 8 bases and J by 0 bases, with 13 bases left in between. Germline V gene data show CDR1 as MDHEN and CDR2 as SYDVKM. The CDR3 has 14 residues. CDR3 nucleotide sequence: TGTGCCAGCCATCGAGCAGGATCTAACTATGGCTACACCTTC. It encodes CASHRAGSNYGYTF.

In DNA, the CDR3 is TGTGCCAGCAGTTTAACCGGCGACAGCCTCTATGGCTACACCTTC. Its protein is CASSLTGDSLYGYTF. The V call is TRBV27, the J call TRBJ1-2, with D perhaps matching TRBD1 (5 bases). The germline CDR1 and CDR2 sequences are MNHEY and SMNVEV (reference sequence). The length of the CDR3 is 15 residues. Trimming took 2 bases from V and 4 from J, leaving 14 bases between them.

The CDR3 here is CASSLTGLNSPLHF. The DNA for the CDR3 is TGTGCCAGCAGCTTGACAGGGCTTAATTCACCCCTCCACTTT. The rearrangement uses TRBV7-9 and TRBJ1-6; 7 positions agree with TRBD1. The CDR3 has 14 residues. Per the germline V gene, CDR1 is SEHNR and CDR2 is FQNEAQ (reference sequence). V dropped 3 bases and J dropped 6; count of bases not matched to a gene: 2.